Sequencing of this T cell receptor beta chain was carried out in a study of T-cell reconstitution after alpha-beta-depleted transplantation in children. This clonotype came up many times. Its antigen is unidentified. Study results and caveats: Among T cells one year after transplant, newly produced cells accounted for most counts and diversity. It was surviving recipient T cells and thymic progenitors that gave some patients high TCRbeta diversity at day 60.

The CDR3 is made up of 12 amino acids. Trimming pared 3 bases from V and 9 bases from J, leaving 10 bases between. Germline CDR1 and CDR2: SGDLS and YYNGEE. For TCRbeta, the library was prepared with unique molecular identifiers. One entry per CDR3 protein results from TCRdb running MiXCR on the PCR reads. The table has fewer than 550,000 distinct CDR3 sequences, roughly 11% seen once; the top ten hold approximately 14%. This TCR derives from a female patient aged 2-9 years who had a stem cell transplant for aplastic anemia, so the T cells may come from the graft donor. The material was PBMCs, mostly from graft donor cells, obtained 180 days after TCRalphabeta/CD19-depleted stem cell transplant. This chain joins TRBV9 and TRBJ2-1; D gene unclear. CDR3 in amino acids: CASSAVVGEQFF. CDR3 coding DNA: TGTGCCAGCAGCGCCGTGGTCGGTGAGCAGTTCTTC.